Shown below are 10 T cell receptor beta chains from a single sample sequenced in a study of shared clonotypes between healthy human individuals (dated by TCRdb to 2019 to 2021). The library was generated by the immunoSEQ multiplex PCR assay. As stored in TCRdb, this immuneACCESS dataset retains in-frame rearrangements with V and J assigned. A fraction of the clones does not appear; measured against another copy, unresolved V genes explain less than half of the discrepancy, and the remainder lacks a known reason. Present in this sample are about 2.4 million clones, around 90% of which were seen just once. 0.11% to 0.15% of the sample is held by the ten biggest clonotypes. The specimen sequenced was naive CD4+ T cells sorted from blood. The label giving this sample's cell subset or site can be read as: CD45RA+ positively selected. The receptors originated from a man aged 18 to 35 in good health.

This clone has only one observation. Different DNA sequences within this sample yield the same CDR3. The chain combines TRBV10-3 with TRBJ2-7; 9 bases align to TRBD1. CDR1 is ENHRY and CDR2 is SYGVKD in the germline V gene. This CDR3 region has 12 residues. Trimming took 11 bases from V and 2 from J; bases not matched to a gene: 4. The CDR3 DNA follows: TGTGCCGCGGGACAGGGAACCTACGAGCAGTACTTC. It specifies CAAGQGTYEQYF.

The genes are TRBV28 and TRBJ1-4, with TRBD1 identical over 7 bases. The germline V gene has CDR1 MDHEN and CDR2 SYDVKM. V was clipped by 5 bases and J by 7 bases; unmatched bases: 10. This CDR3 contains 15 residues. The CDR3 DNA reads as TGTGCCAGCAGTACCCCGACAGGGACGAGTGAAAAACTGTTTTTT. It codes for CASSTPTGTSEKLFF.

This chain uses TRBV7-9 with TRBJ1-1; D is possibly TRBD1 (6 bases). This CDR3 has 15 residues. V lost 5 bases and J lost 0, with 13 bases in between. Germline V gene data show CDR1 as SEHNR and CDR2 as FQNEAQ (reference sequence). The CDR3 bases are TGTGCCAGCAGCCCGCGCAGGGGCGTGAACACTGAAGCTTTCTTT. It codes for CASSPRRGVNTEAFF.

The chain uses TRBV10-3 and TRBJ1-6, with a possible D match to TRBD1 (6 bases). CDR1 and CDR2 (germline): ENHRY, SYGVKD. Trimming left V 3 bases short and J 0 bases short, with 9 bases between. The CDR3 length is 16 residues. CDR3 in DNA: TGTGCCATCAGTGACGGGGGCAGCTCCTATAATTCACCCCTCCACTTT. This translates into CAISDGGSSYNSPLHF.

The CDR3 DNA reads as TGTGCCAGTAGACGGACAGCTAATCAGCCCCAGCATTTT. This gives the protein CASRRTANQPQHF. This chain joins TRBV19 and TRBJ1-5; D possibly corresponds to TRBD1 (6 bases). V lost 6 bases, J lost 4 bases, and 10 bases lay in between. The CDR3 has 13 residues. Germline V gene lookup returns CDR1 LNHDA and CDR2 SQIVND (reference sequence).

This clone was seen a handful of times. This chain links TRBV4-2 with TRBJ1-6, with 10 bases identical to TRBD1. Germline loops: CDR1 LGHNA, CDR2 YNFKEQ. With 1 base clipped from V and 9 bases from J, the junction kept 3 bases outside the gene matches. The CDR3 is 15 amino acids. This CDR3 is CASSQGGDRGSPLHF. As DNA, the CDR3 is TGTGCCAGCAGCCAAGGGGGGGACAGGGGTTCACCCCTCCACTTT.

Concerning this clone itself: A junction end diverges from the germline sequence, so it may reflect a read error. This sequence joins TRBV14 and TRBJ2-1, with 8 bases fitting TRBD2. The CDR3 loop spans 15 amino acids. CDR1 is SGHDN and CDR2 is FVKESK in the germline V gene. The CDR3: CASSTPGTRGNGQFF. The CDR3 DNA reads as TGTGCCAGCAGCACTCCCGGGACTAGGGGAAATGGGCAGTTCTTC.

The chain has TRBV29-1 and TRBJ2-1; 9 bases line up with TRBD2. Unmatched junction bases numbered 9, after V lost 5 bases and J lost 10 bases. CDR3 length: 13 amino acids. CDR1 and CDR2 from the germline V gene are SQVTM and ANQGSEA. CDR3 coding DNA: TGCAGCGTTTCTAGCGGGACGTTTGGGGAGCAGTTCTTC. Translation: CSVSSGTFGEQFF.

This chain uses TRBV11-2 with TRBJ2-7; perhaps TRBD1 as D (5 bases). Deletions cut 5 bases from V and 7 bases from J, with 15 bases between. The CDR3 has 13 residues. Germline V gene lookup returns CDR1 SGHAT and CDR2 FQNNGV. CDR3 residues: CASSAPGFGEQYF. CDR3 DNA: TGTGCCAGCAGCGCCCCAGGGTTTGGAGAGCAGTACTTC.

The V call is TRBV20-1, the J call TRBJ1-2, with a weak D call TRBD1 (6 bases). This CDR3 comprises 11 residues. Germline V gene data show CDR1 as DFQATT and CDR2 as SNEGSKA (reference sequence). Trimming pared 6 bases from V and 7 bases from J, leaving 12 bases between. The DNA of the CDR3 is TGCAGTGCCCCCCGGGGGGCTGGCTACACCTTC. This translates into CSAPRGAGYTF.